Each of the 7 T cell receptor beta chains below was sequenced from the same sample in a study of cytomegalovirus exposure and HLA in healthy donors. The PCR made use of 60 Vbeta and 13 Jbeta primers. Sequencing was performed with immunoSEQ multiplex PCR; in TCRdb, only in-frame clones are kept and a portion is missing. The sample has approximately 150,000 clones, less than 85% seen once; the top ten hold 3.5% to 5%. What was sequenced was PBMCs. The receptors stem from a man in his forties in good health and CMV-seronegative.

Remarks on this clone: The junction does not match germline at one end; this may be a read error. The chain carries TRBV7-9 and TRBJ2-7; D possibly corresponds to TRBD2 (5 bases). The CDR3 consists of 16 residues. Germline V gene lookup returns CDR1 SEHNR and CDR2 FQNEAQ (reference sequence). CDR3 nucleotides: TGTTCCAGCAGCTTTCCCCTAGGCGGGTTCGGCTACGAGCAGTACTTC. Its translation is CSSSFPLGGFGYEQYF.

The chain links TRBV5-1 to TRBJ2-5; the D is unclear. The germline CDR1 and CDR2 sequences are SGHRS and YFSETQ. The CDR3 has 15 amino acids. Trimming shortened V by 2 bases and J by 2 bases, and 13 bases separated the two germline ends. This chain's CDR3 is CASSFTSIAQETQYF. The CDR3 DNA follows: TGCGCCAGCAGCTTTACATCCATCGCTCAAGAGACCCAGTACTTC.

Written as DNA, the CDR3 is TGTGCCAGCAGCGTAACCGGGACAGGGCTTGAAAAACTGTTTTTT. Encoded protein: CASSVTGTGLEKLFF. This sequence joins TRBV9 and TRBJ1-4; 9 nucleotides agree with TRBD1. Trimming cost V 1 base and J 7 bases; bases outside gene matches: 5. This CDR3 region has 15 residues. CDR1 and CDR2 (germline): SGDLS, YYNGEE.

This CDR3 is CASSLKGGEYGYTF. The CDR3 nucleotides are TGTGCCAGCAGTTTAAAAGGGGGCGAGTATGGCTACACCTTC. This chain links TRBV27 with TRBJ1-2, with 7 bases lining up with TRBD1. There are 14 residues in the CDR3. The germline V gene has CDR1 MNHEY and CDR2 SMNVEV (reference sequence). The V segment lost 2 bases and the J segment 5 bases; nucleotides outside the gene matches: 5.

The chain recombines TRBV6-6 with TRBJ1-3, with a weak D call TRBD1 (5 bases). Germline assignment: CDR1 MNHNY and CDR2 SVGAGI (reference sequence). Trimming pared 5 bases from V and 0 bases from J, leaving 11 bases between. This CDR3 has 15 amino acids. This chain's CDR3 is CASSGAGISGNTIYF. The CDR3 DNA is TGTGCCAGCAGTGGCGCAGGGATCTCTGGAAACACCATATATTTT.

CDR3 in DNA: TGTGCCAGCTCCCACCGTACAGGCAACCAAGAGACCCAGTACTTC. Its translation is CASSHRTGNQETQYF. The chain couples TRBV18 to TRBJ2-5, with D possibly being TRBD1 (5 bases). The germline V and J ends were trimmed by 6 bases and 0 bases, with 14 bases remaining between them. The CDR3 consists of 15 residues. Looked up from germline, CDR1 is KGHSH and CDR2 is LQKENI. Based on the CDR3 plus reference TRBV18 and TRBJ2-5, the full variable domain is NAGVMQNPRHLVRRRGQEARLRCSPMKGHSHVYWYRQLPEEGLKFMVYLQKENIIDESGMPKERFSAEFPKEGPSILRIQQVVRGDSAAYFCASSHRTGNQETQYFGPGTRLLVL.

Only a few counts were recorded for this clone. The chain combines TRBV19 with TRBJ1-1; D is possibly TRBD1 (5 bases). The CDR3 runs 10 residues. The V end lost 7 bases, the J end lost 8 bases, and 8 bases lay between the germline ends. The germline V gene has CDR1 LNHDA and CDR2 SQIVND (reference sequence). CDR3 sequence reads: CASKSGEAFF. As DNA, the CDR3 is TGTGCCAGTAAATCAGGGGAAGCTTTCTTT.